Each of the 6 T cell receptor beta chains below was sequenced from the same sample in a study of CD8 T cells in Susac syndrome. An amount of RNA that ranged from roughly 0.45 to 1 ug was reverse transcribed with random hexamers. TCRdb redid the calling of the immunoSEQ multiplex PCR reads with MiXCR, one entry per CDR3 protein. The sample has about 290,000 distinct CDR3 sequences, 85% seen once; the top ten hold about 0.22%. Source material: CD8+ T cells from PBMCs. These receptor sequences come from a human donor with multiple sclerosis.

This chain joins TRBV12-3 or TRBV12-4 and TRBJ2-2; TRBD2 is a possible D gene (6 bases). The V end lost 1 base, the J end lost 3 bases, and 6 bases lay between the germline ends. The CDR3 has 14 amino acids. The chain's CDR3 is CASSLGGDTGELFF. The CDR3 region has the DNA TGTGCCAGCAGTTTAGGGGGGGACACCGGGGAGCTGTTTTTT.

The chain has TRBV10-3 and TRBJ1-1; no reliable D call. Trimming removed 8 bases at V and 2 bases at J, with 3 bases between. From germline, CDR1 is ENHRY and CDR2 SYGVKD. The CDR3 is 10 residues long. CDR3 protein: CAIGNTEAFF. DNA for the CDR3: TGTGCCATCGGTAACACTGAAGCTTTCTTT.

The rearrangement joins TRBV27 to TRBJ1-5, with D unclear. CDR3 size: 13 residues. Trimming cost V 2 bases and J 6 bases, with 8 bases left between them. CDR1 is MNHEY, CDR2 SMNVEV, per germline (reference sequence). This CDR3 is CASSLGSGQPQHF. DNA of the CDR3: TGTGCCAGCAGTTTAGGGTCGGGTCAGCCCCAGCATTTT.

This chain links TRBV3-1 with TRBJ2-1; a possible D gene is TRBD2 (5 bases). CDR1 and CDR2 (germline): LGHDT, YNNKEL (reference sequence). This CDR3 has 17 residues. Trimming stripped 0 bases from V and 2 bases from J, with 14 bases between. In nucleotides, the CDR3 is TGTGCCAGCAGCCAAGAGTATGGTGGGAGCCCCTACAATGAGCAGTTCTTC. This gives the protein CASSQEYGGSPYNEQFF.

This clonotype was recorded once. The chain carries TRBV20-1 and TRBJ1-5; 10 bases agree with TRBD1. The CDR3 contains 18 residues. J lost 4 bases, V lost 6 bases, and 18 bases had no gene match. Germline CDR1 is DFQATT and CDR2 is SNEGSKA (reference sequence). The CDR3 DNA follows: TGCAGTGCACCGGGGACAGGGGTCGAATTCGGCGTGAATCAGCCCCAGCATTTT. Its protein product is CSAPGTGVEFGVNQPQHF.

The J gene is TRBJ2-1, the V gene TRBV12-3 or TRBV12-4, with 10 nucleotides matching TRBD2. The J segment lost 5 bases and the V segment lost 5 bases, leaving 6 bases of the junction unmatched. The CDR3 sequence is 15 residues long. CDR3 sequence: CASSITGTSDNEQFF. Here the CDR3 DNA reads TGTGCCAGCAGTATAACCGGGACTAGCGACAATGAGCAGTTCTTC.